This T cell receptor (beta chain) was sequenced in a study of OX40 agonist ivuxolimab in advanced cancers. Study information: Patients were approximately 80% male with ages roughly 20 to 90, mean approximately 55. General observations from the study: By week 6 at 0.1 to 3.0 mg/kg, blood CD4+ and CD8+ T cells had expanded clonally.

With regard to this clone: Its specificity is unknown.

The CDR3 spans 19 residues. Germline values: CDR1 SEHNR, CDR2 FQNEAQ (reference sequence). Method: immunoSEQ multiplex PCR; TCRdb's copy keeps in-frame clones and lacks some. This table has about 41,000 clones, 70% to 90% appearing once. The chain employs TRBV7-9 and TRBJ2-5; possible D gene TRBD1, 6 bases. The end of the DNA fits TRBJ2-7 better, so the J call may be wrong. The receptor comes from an adult with an advanced solid tumor such as melanoma, head and neck, liver or kidney cancer. This specimen was CD4+ or CD8+ T cells sorted from blood, taken in a trial of the OX40 agonist ivuxolimab. The DNA for the CDR3 is TGTGCCAGCAGCTTAGGGTTGGGTTGGGGGTCAGGGGCCTCCTACGAGCAGTACTTC. It is translated as CASSLGLGWGSGASYEQYF.